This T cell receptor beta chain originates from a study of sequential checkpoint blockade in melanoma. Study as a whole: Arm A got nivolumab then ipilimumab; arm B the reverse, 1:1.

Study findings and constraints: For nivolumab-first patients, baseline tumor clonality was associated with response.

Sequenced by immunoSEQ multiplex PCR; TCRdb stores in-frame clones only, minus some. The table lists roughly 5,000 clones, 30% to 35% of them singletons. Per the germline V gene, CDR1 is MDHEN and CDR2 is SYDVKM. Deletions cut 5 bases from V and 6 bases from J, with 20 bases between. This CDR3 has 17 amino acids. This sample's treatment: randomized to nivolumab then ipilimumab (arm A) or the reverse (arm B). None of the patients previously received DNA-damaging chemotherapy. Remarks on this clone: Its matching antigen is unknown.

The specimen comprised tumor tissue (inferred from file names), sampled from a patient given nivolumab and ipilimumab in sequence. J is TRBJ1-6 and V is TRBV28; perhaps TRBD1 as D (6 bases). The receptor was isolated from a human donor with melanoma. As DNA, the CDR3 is TGTGCCAGCAGTCCGCCTTCGGACAGATTCATTAATTCACCCCTCCACTTT. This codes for CASSPPSDRFINSPLHF.